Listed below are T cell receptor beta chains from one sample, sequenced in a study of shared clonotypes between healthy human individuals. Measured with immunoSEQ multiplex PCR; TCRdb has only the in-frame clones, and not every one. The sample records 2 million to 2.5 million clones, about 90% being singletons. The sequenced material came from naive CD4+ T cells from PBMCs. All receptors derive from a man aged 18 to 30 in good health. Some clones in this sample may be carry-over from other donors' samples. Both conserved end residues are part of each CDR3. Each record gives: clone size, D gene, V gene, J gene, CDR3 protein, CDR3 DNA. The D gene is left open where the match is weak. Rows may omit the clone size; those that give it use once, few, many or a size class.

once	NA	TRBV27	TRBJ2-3	CASSLQEVTDTQYF	TGTGCCAGCAGTTTGCAGGAGGTCACAGATACGCAGTATTTT
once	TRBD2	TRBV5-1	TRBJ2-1	CASTGLAGMSSYNEQFF	TGCGCCAGCACGGGACTAGCGGGGATGAGCTCCTACAATGAGCAGTTCTTC
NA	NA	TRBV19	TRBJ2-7	CASSRGNNEQYF	TGTGCCAGCTCGCGGGGAAATAACGAGCAGTACTTC
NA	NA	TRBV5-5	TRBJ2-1	CASSLFQGNEQFF	TGTGCCAGCAGCTTGTTTCAGGGAAATGAGCAGTTCTTC
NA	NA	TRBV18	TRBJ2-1	CASSPQPQREEQFF	TGTGCCAGCTCACCCCAACCGCAACGGGAAGAGCAGTTCTTC
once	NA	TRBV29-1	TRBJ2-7	CSVGTDSPYEQYF	TGCAGCGTGGGGACGGATAGTCCCTACGAGCAGTACTTC
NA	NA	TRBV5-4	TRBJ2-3	CASSQPRDTQYF	TGTGCCAGCAGCCAACCCAGAGATACGCAGTATTTT
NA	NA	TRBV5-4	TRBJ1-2	CASSLDALGARGYTF	TGTGCCAGCAGCTTGGATGCTTTGGGGGCGCGTGGCTACACCTTC
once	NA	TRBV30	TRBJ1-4	CAWSVRGIEKLFF	TGTGCCTGGAGTGTTCGAGGAATTGAAAAACTGTTTTTT
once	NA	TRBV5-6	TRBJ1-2	CASSLADRDRTNYGYTF	TGTGCCAGCAGCTTGGCCGACCGAGACAGGACTAACTATGGCTACACCTTC
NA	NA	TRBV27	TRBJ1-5	CAGLGGRGKANQPQHF	TGTGCCGGTCTTGGAGGCAGGGGAAAGGCGAATCAGCCCCAGCATTTT
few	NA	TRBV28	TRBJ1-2	CASSSPGGYTF	TGTGCCAGCAGTTCCCCCGGTGGCTACACCTTC
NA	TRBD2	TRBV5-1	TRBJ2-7	CASSRTTSGSGYEQYF	TGCGCCAGCAGCCGTACGACTAGCGGGTCGGGTTACGAGCAGTACTTC
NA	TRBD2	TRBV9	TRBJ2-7	CASSRRGLADYEQYF	TGTGCCAGCAGTCGGAGGGGACTAGCGGACTACGAGCAGTACTTC
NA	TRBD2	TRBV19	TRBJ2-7	CASRGTSEQYF	TGTGCCAGTAGGGGGACTAGCGAGCAGTACTTC
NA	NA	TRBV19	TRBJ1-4	CASSISRGGEKLFF	TGTGCCAGTAGTATCAGTAGGGGAGGTGAAAAACTGTTTTTT
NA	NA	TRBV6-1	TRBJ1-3	CASSLSGNTIYF	TGTGCCAGTTCTCTCTCTGGAAACACCATATATTTT
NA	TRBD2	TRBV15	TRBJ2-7	CATSFATTLAGADYEQYF	TGTGCCACCAGCTTTGCCACCACACTAGCGGGGGCGGACTACGAGCAGTACTTC
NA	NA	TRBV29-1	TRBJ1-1	CSALRRNEAFF	TGCAGCGCACTTCGACGCAATGAAGCTTTCTTT
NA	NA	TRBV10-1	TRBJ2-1	CASSVRASTGGYNEQFF	TGCGCCAGCAGTGTCAGGGCCTCCACCGGTGGCTACAATGAGCAGTTCTTC
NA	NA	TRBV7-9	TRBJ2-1	CASSLALGAATTNEQFF	TGTGCCAGCAGCTTAGCGCTGGGGGCTGCAACGACAAATGAGCAGTTCTTC
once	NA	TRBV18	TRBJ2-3	CASSPPGADTQYF	TGTGCCAGCTCACCACCCGGGGCGGATACGCAGTATTTT